This T cell receptor beta chain originates from a study of T-cell reconstitution after alpha-beta-depleted transplantation in children. Study-level points and caveats: Newly produced T cells mostly accounted for T-cell counts and diversity one year post-transplant. Roughly two months post-transplant, alpha-beta T cells reportedly originated from several hundred graft clones that had expanded.

With regard to this clonotype: Its specificity is not known.

CDR3 size: 9 residues. The germline V gene encodes CDR1 SQVTM and CDR2 ANQGSEA. V was clipped by 2 bases and J by 7 bases, with 2 bases between them. The authors prepared the TCRbeta library with unique molecular identifiers. TCRdb ran MiXCR on the PCR reads and lists one entry per CDR3 protein. The table records about 980,000 distinct CDR3 sequences, about 30% of them present only once. This specimen consisted of PBMCs, mostly from graft donor cells, obtained 360 days after TCRalphabeta/CD19-depleted stem cell transplant. The TCR sequence derives from a boy younger than two who had a stem cell transplant for SCID, so the T cells may come from the graft donor. V usage is TRBV29-1 and J usage is TRBJ1-2; D ambiguous. The CDR3 is CSVEPGYTF. CDR3 sequence (DNA): TGCAGCGTTGAACCTGGCTACACCTTC.